The entry below gives a single T cell receptor beta chain sequence along with its context. The repertoire was sequenced with immunoSEQ multiplex PCR; TCRdb's copy has only in-frame clones and lacks some. This repertoire shows roughly 420,000 clones, around 89% found once; its top ten account for over 0.9%. The data are from a study of blood T cell repertoires in COVID-19. Cohorts were determined from participant-reported clinical history. The V gene lost 3 bases and the J gene lost 3 bases, with 18 bases spanning the gap. CDR1 is SQVTM and CDR2 is ANQGSEA in the germline V gene. This CDR3 has 16 residues.

The rearrangement links TRBV29-1 to TRBJ2-1, with a possible D match to TRBD1 (8 bases). Sequencing was carried out using PBMCs or T cells enriched from blood (not recorded which). The receptor was isolated from a young woman with acute COVID-19. The CDR3 spells CSVDNEAGQVYNEQFF. As DNA, the CDR3 is TGCAGCGTTGATAACGAAGCGGGACAGGTCTACAATGAGCAGTTCTTC.